The clone carrying this T cell receptor beta chain occurred a few times. Combining a sample-barcoded 5' primer with a J-beta primer mix, a second PCR ran for 7 to 11 cycles. In TCRdb, the 5' RACE reads were re-called with MiXCR into one record per CDR3 protein. The sample carries 550,000 to 650,000 distinct CDR3 sequences, about a quarter recorded once. The junction had 5 bases not matched to a gene; V was cut back by 2 bases and J by 7 bases. The CDR3 covers 14 residues. Germline V gives CDR1 MNHNS, CDR2 SASEGT. These data belong to a study of blood T cells in healthy people across ages. The data were also submitted as part of a second study, on T cells of mothers and their children.

The TCR sequence derives from a boy aged 2 to 10 in good health. The sample taken for sequencing was blood. This chain connects TRBV6-1 to TRBJ1-2, with TRBD1 matching 9 bases. This chain's CDR3 is CASSERQGGGGYTF. The CDR3 DNA reads as TGTGCCAGCAGTGAACGACAGGGGGGGGGTGGCTACACCTTC.